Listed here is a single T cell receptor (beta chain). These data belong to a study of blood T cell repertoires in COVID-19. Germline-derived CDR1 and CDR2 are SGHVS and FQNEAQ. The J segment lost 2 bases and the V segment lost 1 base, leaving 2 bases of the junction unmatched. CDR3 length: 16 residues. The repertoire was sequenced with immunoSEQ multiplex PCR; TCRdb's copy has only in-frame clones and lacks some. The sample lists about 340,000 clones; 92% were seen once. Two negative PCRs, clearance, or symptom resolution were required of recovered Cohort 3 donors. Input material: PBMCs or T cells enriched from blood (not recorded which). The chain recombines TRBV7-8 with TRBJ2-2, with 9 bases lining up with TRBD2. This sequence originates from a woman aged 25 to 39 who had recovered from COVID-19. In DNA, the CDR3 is TGTGCCAGCAGCTTAGGCGGGAGGGGAAACACCGGGGAGCTGTTTTTT. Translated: CASSLGGRGNTGELFF.